Listed here are 32 T cell receptor beta chains from one sample, sequenced in a study of control samples from healthy donors and cancer patients. Using immunoSEQ multiplex PCR, the repertoire was profiled, and TCRdb retains in-frame clones only, with some absent. The sample carries 90,000 to 150,000 clones, about nine tenths recorded once. Material: blood. Receptors were obtained from a man in his forties in good health.

The chain carries TRBV7-8 and TRBJ1-5, with a weak D call TRBD1 (5 bases). The V gene's germline CDR1 is SGHVS and CDR2 FQNEAQ. The length of the CDR3 is 16 residues. The V end was cut by 2 bases, the J end by 3 bases, with 14 bases between. DNA of the CDR3: TGTGCCAGCAGCTTATCTTCCGCAGGGCTCAATCAGCCCCAGCATTTT. Amino acids: CASSLSSAGLNQPQHF.

This chain links TRBV20-1 with TRBJ2-7, with a possible D match to TRBD1 (6 bases). Germline values: CDR1 DFQATT, CDR2 SNEGSKA (reference sequence). With 3 bases removed from V and 2 bases from J, the gap between germline ends came to 14 bases. The length of the CDR3 is 14 residues. For the CDR3, the DNA is TGCAGTGCTAGTCCTAACAGGGTCACCTACGAGCAGTACTTC. It yields the protein CSASPNRVTYEQYF.

This clone was seen a single time. The chain links TRBV11-2 to TRBJ2-1, with 15 bases matching TRBD2. This CDR3 has 18 amino acids. From germline, CDR1 is SGHAT and CDR2 FQNNGV. The J segment lost 2 bases and the V segment lost 4 bases, leaving 6 bases of the junction unmatched. The CDR3 here is CASSSDGLAGGPYNEQFF. The CDR3 DNA sequence: TGTGCCAGCAGCTCGGATGGACTAGCGGGGGGGCCCTACAATGAGCAGTTCTTC.

The V gene is TRBV30, the J gene TRBJ1-3, with D unclear. V was pared by 7 bases and J by 2 bases, with 9 bases between. There are 12 residues in the CDR3. CDR1 is GTSNPN and CDR2 is SVGIG in the germline V gene (reference sequence). CDR3: CAYKRTGNTIYF. CDR3 DNA: TGTGCCTACAAAAGGACTGGAAACACCATATATTTT.

This rearrangement joins TRBV7-6 to TRBJ1-1, with TRBD1 as a possible D gene (5 bases). Germline CDR1 reads SGHVS; CDR2 reads FNYEAQ. The V gene lost 4 bases and the J gene lost 3 bases, with 18 bases spanning the gap. The CDR3 length is 16 residues. The CDR3 loop is CASSSLPGREDTEAFF. The CDR3 coding sequence is TGTGCCAGCAGCTCTCTCCCGGGACGGGAGGACACTGAAGCTTTCTTT.

V and J are TRBV7-2 and TRBJ1-5, with 8 bases identical to TRBD1. V lost 6 bases to trimming and J lost 0 bases; unmatched junction nucleotides: 4. CDR3 size: 15 residues. Per the germline V gene, CDR1 is SGHTA and CDR2 is FQGNSA. Here the CDR3 DNA reads TGTGCCAGCAGACGGACAGGGAATAGCAATCAGCCCCAGCATTTT. It codes for CASRRTGNSNQPQHF.

This chain links TRBV13 with TRBJ1-2; maybe TRBD1 (6 bases). There are 14 residues in the CDR3. CDR1 and CDR2 (germline): PRHDT, FYEKMQ (reference sequence). V was clipped by 0 bases and J by 6 bases, with 11 bases between them. For the CDR3, the DNA is TGTGCCAGCAGCTTAGGCCGGCAGGGGAATGGCTACACCTTC. This codes for CASSLGRQGNGYTF.

CDR3 loop: CASSLPGQGQFF. In DNA, the CDR3 is TGTGCCAGCAGTCTACCGGGACAGGGCCAGTTCTTC. The chain combines TRBV27 with TRBJ2-1, with 9 nucleotides matching TRBD1. The V and J ends lost 5 bases and 13 bases, in that order; junction bases with no gene match: 6. CDR3 length: 12 residues. Germline V gives CDR1 MNHEY, CDR2 SMNVEV (reference sequence).

The chain carries TRBV18 and TRBJ2-3; unclear D gene. CDR3 length equals 14 residues. V was trimmed by 6 bases and J by 5 bases, leaving 15 bases between them. Germline V gene sequence: CDR1 KGHSH, CDR2 LQKENI. CDR3 loop: CASSLQNHQDTQYF. DNA for the CDR3: TGTGCCAGCTCCCTGCAAAATCATCAAGATACGCAGTATTTT.

This rearrangement joins TRBV12-5 to TRBJ2-7; 8 bases are shared with TRBD1. V lost 11 bases and J lost 0; bases outside the gene matches: 9. This CDR3 region has 14 residues. The germline CDR1 and CDR2 sequences are LGHNT and FRNRAP. CDR3 sequence: CAQNRGRSSYEQYF. The CDR3 DNA reads as TGTGCTCAAAACAGGGGGAGGAGCTCCTACGAGCAGTACTTC.

The rearrangement uses TRBV13 and TRBJ2-6; possibly TRBD1 for D (6 bases). CDR1 PRHDT and CDR2 FYEKMQ come from the germline V gene (reference sequence). V was shortened by 6 bases and J by 0 bases, with 12 bases between the two germline ends. The CDR3 is 16 residues long. This CDR3 reads CASSETGYSGANVLTF. CDR3 nucleotide sequence: TGTGCCAGCAGTGAAACAGGGTACTCTGGGGCCAACGTCCTGACTTTC. Combining the CDR3 with reference TRBV13 and TRBJ2-6 gives the whole variable domain AAGVIQSPRHLIKEKRETATLKCYPIPRHDTVYWYQQGPGQDPQFLISFYEKMQSDKGSIPDRFSAQQFSDYHSELNMSSLELGDSALYFCASSETGYSGANVLTFGAGSRLTVL.

Here the CDR3 DNA reads TGTGCCAGCAGTCGCAATCGAGAGCAGTACTTC. Amino acids: CASSRNREQYF. The rearrangement uses TRBV6-5 and TRBJ2-7; unclear D gene. V dropped 5 bases and J dropped 7 bases, with 9 bases sitting between them. From germline, CDR1 is MNHEY and CDR2 SVGAGI. The CDR3 is 11 residues long.

This chain joins TRBV11-2 and TRBJ1-1; weak D call: TRBD1 (5 bases). Germline loops: CDR1 SGHAT, CDR2 FQNNGV. CDR3 size: 13 residues. V lost 3 bases and J lost 1, with 6 bases in between. CDR3 bases: TGTGCCAGCAGCTTTGGGGGGAACACTGAAGCTTTCTTT. Its translation is CASSFGGNTEAFF.

The chain has TRBV4-1 and TRBJ1-1, with D possibly matching TRBD1 (5 bases). The CDR3 sequence is 15 residues long. The V gene's germline CDR1 is MGHRA and CDR2 YSYEKL. The V end lost 1 base, the J end lost 4 bases, and 13 bases lay between the germline ends. In DNA, the CDR3 is TGCGCCAGCAGCCAAGGGGGGGGGTTGGTCACTGAAGCTTTCTTT. It specifies CASSQGGGLVTEAFF.

A note on this clone: The junction departs from the called germline gene at one end, perhaps through a read error. The rearrangement uses TRBV9 and TRBJ2-7; 7 bases align to TRBD2. The CDR3 is 15 residues long. Per germline, CDR1 SGDLS and CDR2 YYNGEE. DNA for the CDR3: TGTGCCAGCAGCTTGGCCGCGGGGGACTCCTACGAGCAGTGCTTC. This gives the protein CASSLAAGDSYEQCF.

The V and J genes are TRBV11-3 and TRBJ1-3; D is possibly TRBD1 (5 bases). V was shortened by 2 bases and J by 0 bases, with 23 bases between the two germline ends. The CDR3 runs to 20 residues. Germline CDR1 and CDR2: SGHNT and YENEEA. For the CDR3, the DNA is TGTGCCAGCAGCTTATTTTCTTCTGGTTCTGGGGCCAGCTCTGGAAACACCATATATTTT. It translates to CASSLFSSGSGASSGNTIYF.

This clone has a handful of counts. The CDR3, as DNA: TGTGCCAGCAGTGACAACCCGGGACTAGCGGCCTACGAGCAGTACTTC. This codes for CASSDNPGLAAYEQYF. This chain uses TRBV25-1 with TRBJ2-7; 11 positions match TRBD2. CDR1 is MGHDK and CDR2 is SYGVNS in the germline V gene. CDR3 size: 16 residues. V lost 3 bases and J lost 2; bases outside the gene matches: 6.

The chain carries TRBV29-1 and TRBJ1-1; D is uncertain. The CDR3 extends over 10 amino acids. Germline V lookup: CDR1 SQVTM, CDR2 ANQGSEA. The V end was cut by 4 bases, the J end by 3 bases, with 3 bases between. The CDR3 DNA follows: TGCAGCGTTGGAGACACTGAAGCTTTCTTT. This sequence encodes CSVGDTEAFF. Based on the CDR3 plus reference TRBV29-1 and TRBJ1-1, the full variable domain is SAVISQKPSRDICQRGTSLTIQCQVDSQVTMMFWYRQQPGQSLTLIATANQGSEATYESGFVIDKFPISRPNLTFSTLTVSNMSPEDSSIYLCSVGDTEAFFGQGTRLTVV.

The rearrangement uses TRBV5-1 and TRBJ1-6, with D tentatively TRBD1 (5 bases). The V and J ends lost 4 bases and 9 bases respectively, with 14 bases between them. CDR3 length equals 14 residues. Looked up from germline, CDR1 is SGHRS and CDR2 is YFSETQ. The CDR3: CASSEQGLSSPLHF. The CDR3 DNA reads as TGCGCCAGCAGCGAGCAGGGTTTAAGTTCACCCCTCCACTTT.

This chain uses TRBV19 with TRBJ2-1; D is possibly TRBD2 (6 bases). This CDR3 comprises 13 residues. V gave up 7 bases and J gave up 6 bases, with 13 bases separating them. Germline V CDR1 and CDR2: LNHDA, SQIVND (reference sequence). The CDR3 DNA sequence: TGTGCCAGTAAGGAGGGGTATTTCAATGAGCAGTTCTTC. It encodes CASKEGYFNEQFF.

The chain has TRBV20-1 and TRBJ2-7; the D gene is possibly TRBD1 (5 bases). Trimming stripped 6 bases from V and 4 bases from J, with 10 bases between. Germline V gives CDR1 DFQATT, CDR2 SNEGSKA (reference sequence). The CDR3 has 11 amino acids. CDR3: CSAVRAYEQYF. The CDR3 nucleotides are TGCAGTGCAGTCAGGGCTTACGAGCAGTACTTC.

CDR3 DNA sequence: TGCGCCAGCAGCCAAGACACAGGGGGCGGTCAGCCCCAGCATTTT. Translating it yields CASSQDTGGGQPQHF. The chain joins TRBV4-1 to TRBJ1-5, with 9 bases aligning to TRBD1. The CDR3 extends over 15 amino acids. With V trimmed by 0 bases and J by 6 bases, 3 bases remained unmatched. CDR1 and CDR2 from the germline V gene are MGHRA and YSYEKL.

V and J are TRBV11-3 and TRBJ2-2; possibly TRBD2 for D (6 bases). This CDR3 is built from 16 residues. The V end was cut by 2 bases, the J end by 3 bases, with 13 bases between. Germline CDR1 and CDR2: SGHNT and YENEEA. CDR3 region: CASSLYGGSDTGELFF. DNA of the CDR3: TGTGCCAGCAGCTTATACGGGGGTAGTGACACCGGGGAGCTGTTTTTT. Variable domain in full (rest from reference TRBV11-3 and TRBJ2-2): EAGVVQSPRYKIIEKKQPVAFWCNPISGHNTLYWYLQNLGQGPELLIRYENEEAVDDSQLPKDRFSAERLKGVDSTLKIQPAELGDSAVYLCASSLYGGSDTGELFFGEGSRLTVL.

The chain joins TRBV5-4 to TRBJ1-6, with D possibly TRBD1 on 5 matching bases. V was shortened by 2 bases and J by 5 bases, with 11 bases between the two germline ends. The CDR3 runs 15 residues. Germline CDR1 is SGHNT and CDR2 is YYREEE (reference sequence). The CDR3 sequence is CASSLLVGDNSPLHF. The DNA of the CDR3 is TGTGCCAGCAGCTTACTCGTAGGGGATAATTCACCCCTCCACTTT.

This clone has only one observation. This chain uses TRBV15 with TRBJ2-1, with 10 bases that match TRBD1. V dropped 2 bases and J dropped 4; count of bases not matched to a gene: 5. Germline V lookup: CDR1 LNHNV, CDR2 YYDKDF (reference sequence). The CDR3 runs to 16 residues. DNA for the CDR3: TGTGCCACCAGCAGACCCACGGGACAGGGGTACAATGAGCAGTTCTTC. Its protein is CATSRPTGQGYNEQFF.

This clone was counted a single time. V and J are TRBV11-2 and TRBJ1-3; perhaps TRBD1 as D (5 bases). The CDR3 length is 17 residues. Germline V CDR1 and CDR2: SGHAT, FQNNGV. V was cut by 1 base and J by 0 bases, with 13 bases left in between. The CDR3 nucleotides read TGTGCCAGCAGCTTAGGTTTTGGGGCTAGCTCTGGAAACACCATATATTTT. This translates into CASSLGFGASSGNTIYF.

This chain links TRBV6-2 or TRBV6-3 with TRBJ1-5; D call uncertain. V gave up 6 bases and J gave up 4 bases, with 13 bases separating them. This CDR3 region has 14 residues. Germline V gene lookup returns CDR1 MNHEY and CDR2 SVGEGT. In nucleotides, the CDR3 is TGTGCCAGCAGCGGAGGACGGGAGAATCAGCCCCAGCATTTT. Its translation is CASSGGRENQPQHF.

The rearrangement links TRBV6-6 to TRBJ2-7; maybe TRBD1 (6 bases). The CDR3 covers 14 residues. Trimming shortened V by 5 bases and J by 3 bases, and 14 bases separated the two germline ends. Germline-derived CDR1 and CDR2 are MNHNY and SVGAGI (reference sequence). The CDR3 sequence is CASSTPGHNYEQYF. CDR3 nucleotides: TGTGCCAGCAGTACACCGGGACATAACTACGAGCAGTACTTC.

The rearrangement joins TRBV7-7 to TRBJ2-1; 11 bases align to TRBD1. The CDR3 runs 15 residues. After removal of 5 bases from V and 4 bases from J, the junction contained 4 bases not matched to a gene. The germline gives CDR1 SSHAT, CDR2 FNYEAQ (reference sequence). The CDR3 DNA reads TGTGCCAGCAGCCTTGGACAGGGGGCTTACAATGAGCAGTTCTTC. Amino acids: CASSLGQGAYNEQFF.

This rearrangement joins TRBV4-3 to TRBJ2-2; no reliable D call. The CDR3 sequence is 13 residues long. The V and J ends lost 0 bases and 7 bases respectively, with 6 bases between them. Germline V lookup: CDR1 LGHNA, CDR2 YSLEER. The CDR3 loop is CASSQDRIGELFF. The CDR3 DNA follows: TGCGCCAGCAGCCAAGATCGGATCGGGGAGCTGTTTTTT.

J is TRBJ2-2 and V is TRBV30, with D maybe TRBD2 (6 bases). V lost 3 bases, J lost 0 bases, and 11 bases lay in between. Germline V gene data show CDR1 as GTSNPN and CDR2 as SVGIG (reference sequence). This CDR3 comprises 15 residues. In DNA, the CDR3 is TGTGCCTGGAGATCGGGGGTAACGAACACCGGGGAGCTGTTTTTT. It codes for CAWRSGVTNTGELFF.

The chain couples TRBV21-1 to TRBJ1-6; TRBD1, the table's D call, lacks a check against the DNA. TRBV21-1 is marked as a pseudogene. The CDR3 consists of 13 residues. DNA of the CDR3: TGTGCCAGCAGCAAAGGTGCAGGTTCACCCCTCCACTTT. This translates into CASSKGAGSPLHF.